This entry lists 9 T cell receptor beta chains sequenced from one sample in a study of blood T cell repertoires in COVID-19. The repertoire was sequenced with immunoSEQ multiplex PCR; TCRdb's copy has only in-frame clones and lacks some. The table has roughly 200,000 clones, about 86% seen once; the top ten hold approximately 4.8%. The sequencing input was PBMCs or T cells enriched from blood (not recorded which). The origin of the receptors is a woman aged 30 to 39 who had been exposed to COVID-19.

The gene calls are TRBV5-1 and TRBJ2-2; a possible D gene is TRBD2 (7 bases). The CDR3 is made up of 15 amino acids. Germline values: CDR1 SGHRS, CDR2 YFSETQ. V lost 2 bases, J lost 6 bases, and 14 bases lay in between. CDR3 DNA sequence: TGCGCCAGCAGCTTCGTGGGGGGGCCCGCCGGGGAGCTGTTTTTT. Protein sequence: CASSFVGGPAGELFF.

This clone was seen a handful of times. V is TRBV7-5 and J is TRBJ2-3; the table gives TRBD1 as D, unverified against the DNA. TRBV7-5 is labeled a pseudogene. CDR3 length: 17 amino acids. The CDR3 DNA reads as TGTGCCAGAAGCTCGGAGACAGGGGCAACTAGCACAGATACGCAGTATTTT. It translates to CARSSETGATSTDTQYF.

This sequence joins TRBV4-1 and TRBJ1-1; 7 bases agree with TRBD1. Germline V gene lookup returns CDR1 MGHRA and CDR2 YSYEKL. The CDR3 has 17 residues. The J segment lost 0 bases and the V segment lost 1 base, leaving 8 bases of the junction unmatched. CDR3 sequence reads: CASSQGLRDSMNTEAFF. The CDR3 nucleotides are TGCGCCAGCAGCCAAGGCCTCCGGGACAGCATGAACACTGAAGCTTTCTTT.

The rearrangement joins TRBV5-1 to TRBJ2-7; TRBD2 might be the D (5 bases). Per germline, CDR1 SGHRS and CDR2 YFSETQ. The V gene lost 3 bases and the J gene lost 1 base, with 11 bases spanning the gap. The CDR3 is 14 residues long. CDR3 bases: TGCGCCAGCAGCTACCTCGGCGGGTCCTACGAGCAGTACTTC. Translated, it gives CASSYLGGSYEQYF. Using reference TRBV5-1 and TRBJ2-7 for the parts outside the CDR3, the full variable domain is KAGVTQTPRYLIKTRGQQVTLSCSPISGHRSVSWYQQTPGQGLQFLFEYFSETQRNKGNFPGRFSGRQFSNSRSEMNVSTLELGDSALYLCASSYLGGSYEQYFGPGTRLTVT.

V is TRBV2 and J is TRBJ2-4; D might be TRBD2 (5 bases). The CDR3 is 18 residues long. Germline V lookup: CDR1 SNHLY, CDR2 FYNNEI. The ends were cut back, 3 bases at V and 0 bases at J, with 18 bases in the middle. The CDR3 region has the DNA TGTGCCAGCAGTGAGACCCCCTCGGGGATAGAAGCCAAAAACATTCAGTACTTC. It yields the protein CASSETPSGIEAKNIQYF.

This clone turned up a few times. The V gene is TRBV10-2, the J gene TRBJ1-5, with 7 bases that match TRBD1. Germline V gene data show CDR1 as WSHSY and CDR2 as SAAADI. This CDR3 spans 15 amino acids. Trimming took 6 bases from V and 5 from J; bases not matched to a gene: 10. CDR3 amino acids: CASSPHRGEDQPQHF. The CDR3 DNA is TGCGCCAGCAGCCCCCACAGGGGAGAGGATCAGCCCCAGCATTTT.

In this sample, this clone turned up once. The rearrangement links TRBV10-3 to TRBJ2-3; no definite D call. Germline lookup yields CDR1 ENHRY and CDR2 SYGVKD. The CDR3 spans 12 residues. The V end was cut by 9 bases, the J end by 0 bases, with 7 bases between. CDR3 in amino acids: CAILPSTDTQYF. The CDR3 bases are TGTGCCATACTGCCTAGCACAGATACGCAGTATTTT.

In its sample, this clone was seen a few times. The rearrangement uses TRBV30 and TRBJ2-7; TRBD1 aligns across 9 bases. CDR1 is GTSNPN, CDR2 SVGIG, per germline (reference sequence). The trim removed 8 bases at V and 6 bases at J, leaving 11 bases unmatched. CDR3 length equals 13 residues. CDR3: CAVAGTGRTEQYF. The CDR3 DNA reads as TGTGCCGTAGCCGGGACAGGGCGTACCGAGCAGTACTTC.

The CDR3 loop reads CASSGQLNTEAFF. The CDR3 DNA follows: TGCGCCAGCAGTGGACAATTGAACACTGAAGCTTTCTTT. The chain recombines TRBV10-1 with TRBJ1-1; no reliable D call. The length of the CDR3 is 13 residues. CDR1 is WNHNN and CDR2 is SYGVQD in the germline V gene (reference sequence). Trimming shortened V by 4 bases and J by 0 bases, and 6 bases separated the two germline ends.